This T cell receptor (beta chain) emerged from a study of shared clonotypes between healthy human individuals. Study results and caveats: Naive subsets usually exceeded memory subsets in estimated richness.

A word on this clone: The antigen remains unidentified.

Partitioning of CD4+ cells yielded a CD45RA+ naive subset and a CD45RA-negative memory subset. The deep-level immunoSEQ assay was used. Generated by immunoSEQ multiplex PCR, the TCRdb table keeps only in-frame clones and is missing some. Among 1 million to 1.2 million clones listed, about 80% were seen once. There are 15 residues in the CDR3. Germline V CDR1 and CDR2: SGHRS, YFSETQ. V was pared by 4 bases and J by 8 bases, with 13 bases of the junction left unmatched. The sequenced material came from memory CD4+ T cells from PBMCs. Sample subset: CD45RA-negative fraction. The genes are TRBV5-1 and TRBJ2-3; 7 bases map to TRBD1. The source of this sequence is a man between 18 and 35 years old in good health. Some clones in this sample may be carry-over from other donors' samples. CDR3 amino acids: CASSPDRSLTGTQYF. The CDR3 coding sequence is TGCGCCAGCAGCCCGGACAGGTCCCTCACGGGTACGCAGTATTTT. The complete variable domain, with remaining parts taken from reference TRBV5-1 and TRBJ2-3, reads KAGVTQTPRYLIKTRGQQVTLSCSPISGHRSVSWYQQTPGQGLQFLFEYFSETQRNKGNFPGRFSGRQFSNSRSEMNVSTLELGDSALYLCASSPDRSLTGTQYFGPGTRLTVL.